The rows below give T cell receptor beta chains drawn from one sample of a study of OX40 agonist ivuxolimab in advanced cancers. TCRdb's table, derived via immunoSEQ multiplex PCR, lists solely in-frame clones and lacks some. The sample contains about 70,000 clones, roughly four fifths of which appear only once. This specimen consisted of CD4+ or CD8+ T cells sorted from blood, obtained in a trial of the OX40 agonist ivuxolimab. The receptors stem from an adult with an advanced solid tumor such as melanoma, head and neck, liver or kidney cancer. CDR3s include the opening cysteine and the closing phenylalanine or tryptophan. A D gene is named only where the DNA matches it firmly. Only part of the rows carry a size: once, few, many, or a class if the clone is expanded.

TRBJ1-3 15 - TRBV6-5 - CASSLSSTSGNTIYF TGTGCCAGCAGTTTAAGCAGTACTTCTGGAAACACCATATATTTT
TRBJ1-2 16 few TRBV19 - CASNPARQKPFYGYTF TGTGCCAGTAATCCAGCACGACAGAAACCTTTCTATGGCTACACCTTC
TRBJ2-5 15 - TRBV5-1 TRBD2 CASSLLAGGGETQYF TGCGCCAGCAGCTTGCTAGCGGGAGGAGGAGAGACCCAGTACTTC
TRBJ2-5 15 - TRBV10-3 - CAISESWGARETQYF TGTGCCATCAGTGAGTCGTGGGGGGCGAGGGAGACCCAGTACTTC
TRBJ1-3 16 - TRBV5-8 TRBD1 CASSRQGTVGGNTIYF TGTGCCAGCAGCCGCCAGGGGACAGTGGGTGGAAACACCATATATTTT
TRBJ1-2 15 - TRBV7-9 - CASSPGAGFSYGYTF TGTGCCAGCAGCCCGGGGGCTGGGTTCAGCTATGGCTACACCTTC
TRBJ1-3 15 - TRBV28 - CASSPRGASGNTIYF TGTGCCAGCAGTCCCCGAGGAGCCTCTGGAAACACCATATATTTT
TRBJ1-2 11 few TRBV28 - CASWGDYGYTF TGTGCCAGCTGGGGGGACTATGGCTACACCTTC
TRBJ2-5 14 - TRBV5-1 TRBD1 CASSFQGEQETQYF TGCGCCAGCAGCTTTCAGGGGGAACAAGAGACCCAGTACTTC
TRBJ2-1 14 - TRBV6-5 TRBD1 CASSSGTGLEEQFF TGTGCCAGCAGTTCCGGGACAGGACTCGAGGAGCAGTTCTTC
TRBJ1-2 14 - TRBV6-5 TRBD1 CASSSKDRGQGYTF TGTGCCAGCAGCTCCAAGGACAGGGGGCAAGGCTACACCTTC
TRBJ2-3 15 - TRBV7-2 - CASSLIGFSTDTQYF TGTGCCAGCAGCTTAATAGGATTTAGCACAGATACGCAGTATTTT
TRBJ2-4 14 - TRBV2 - CASRDSLAKNIQYF TGTGCCAGCCGTGACAGTCTAGCCAAAAACATTCAGTACTTC
TRBJ2-5 15 - TRBV5-1 - CASSLDRRLGETQYF TGCGCCAGCAGCTTGGACAGGCGGTTGGGGGAGACCCAGTACTTC
TRBJ2-2 14 - TRBV12-5 - CASGLGGSTGELFF TGTGCTAGTGGTTTGGGCGGGTCCACCGGGGAGCTGTTTTTT
TRBJ1-1 14 - TRBV2 TRBD1 CASSLDRGNTEAFF TGTGCCAGCAGTCTGGACAGGGGCAACACTGAAGCTTTCTTT